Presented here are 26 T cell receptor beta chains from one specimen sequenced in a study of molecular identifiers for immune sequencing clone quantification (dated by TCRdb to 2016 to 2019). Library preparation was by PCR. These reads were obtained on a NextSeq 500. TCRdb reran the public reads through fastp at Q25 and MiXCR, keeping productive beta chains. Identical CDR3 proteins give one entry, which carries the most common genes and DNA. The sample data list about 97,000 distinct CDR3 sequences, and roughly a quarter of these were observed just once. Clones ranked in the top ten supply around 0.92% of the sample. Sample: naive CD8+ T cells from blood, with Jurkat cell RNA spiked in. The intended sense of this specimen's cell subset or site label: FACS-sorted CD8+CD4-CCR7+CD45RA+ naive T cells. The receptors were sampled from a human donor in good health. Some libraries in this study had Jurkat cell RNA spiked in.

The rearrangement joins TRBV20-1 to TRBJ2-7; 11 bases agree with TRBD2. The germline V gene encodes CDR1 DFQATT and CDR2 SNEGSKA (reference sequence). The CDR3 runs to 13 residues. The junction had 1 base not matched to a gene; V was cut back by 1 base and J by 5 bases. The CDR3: CSARVLAGDEQYF. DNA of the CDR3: TGCAGTGCTAGAGTACTAGCGGGAGACGAGCAGTACTTC.

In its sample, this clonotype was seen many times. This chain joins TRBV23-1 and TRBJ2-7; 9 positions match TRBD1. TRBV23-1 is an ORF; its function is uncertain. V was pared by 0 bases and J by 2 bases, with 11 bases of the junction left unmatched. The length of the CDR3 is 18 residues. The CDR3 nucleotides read TGCGCCAGCAGTCAATCAATTAATAGGGACAGGGAGGCCTACGAGCAGTACTTC. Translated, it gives CASSQSINRDREAYEQYF.

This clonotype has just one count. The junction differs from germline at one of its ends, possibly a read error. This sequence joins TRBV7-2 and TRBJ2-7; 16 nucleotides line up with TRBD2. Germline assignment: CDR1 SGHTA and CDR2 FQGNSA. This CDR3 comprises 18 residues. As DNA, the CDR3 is TGTACCAGCAGCTCGGGACTAGCGGGAGGGCCGTGGGGTTACGCGCAGTACTTC. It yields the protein CTSSSGLAGGPWGYAQYF.

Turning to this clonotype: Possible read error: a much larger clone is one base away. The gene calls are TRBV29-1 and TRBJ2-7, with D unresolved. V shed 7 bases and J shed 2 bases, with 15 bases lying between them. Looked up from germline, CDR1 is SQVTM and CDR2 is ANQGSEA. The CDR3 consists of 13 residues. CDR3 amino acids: CSGSSDLAYEQYF. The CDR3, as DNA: TGCAGCGGATCTTCCGACCTCGCCTACGAGCAGTACTTC.

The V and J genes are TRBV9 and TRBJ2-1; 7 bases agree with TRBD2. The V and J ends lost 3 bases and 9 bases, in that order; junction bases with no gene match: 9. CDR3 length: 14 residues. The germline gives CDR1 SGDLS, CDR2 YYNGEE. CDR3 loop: CASSAGLTGREQFF. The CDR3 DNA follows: TGTGCCAGCAGCGCGGGACTAACGGGGCGTGAGCAGTTCTTC.

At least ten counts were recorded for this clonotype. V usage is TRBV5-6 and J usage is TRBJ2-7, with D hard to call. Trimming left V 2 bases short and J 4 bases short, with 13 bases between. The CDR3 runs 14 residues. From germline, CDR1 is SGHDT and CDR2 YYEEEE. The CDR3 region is CASSLSPRPYEQYF. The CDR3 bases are TGTGCCAGCAGCTTAAGTCCTCGGCCATACGAGCAGTACTTC.

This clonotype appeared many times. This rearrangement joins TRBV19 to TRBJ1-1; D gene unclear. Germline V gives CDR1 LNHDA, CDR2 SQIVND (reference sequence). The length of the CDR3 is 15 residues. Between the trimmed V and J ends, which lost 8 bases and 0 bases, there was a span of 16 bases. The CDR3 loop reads CASGWQVGLNTEAFF. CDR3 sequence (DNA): TGTGCCAGTGGCTGGCAGGTCGGCTTGAACACTGAAGCTTTCTTT. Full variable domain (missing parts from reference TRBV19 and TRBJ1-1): DGGITQSPKYLFRKEGQNVTLSCEQNLNHDAMYWYRQDPGQGLRLIYYSQIVNDFQKGDIAEGYSVSREKKESFPLTVTSAQKNPTAFYLCASGWQVGLNTEAFFGQGTRLTVV.

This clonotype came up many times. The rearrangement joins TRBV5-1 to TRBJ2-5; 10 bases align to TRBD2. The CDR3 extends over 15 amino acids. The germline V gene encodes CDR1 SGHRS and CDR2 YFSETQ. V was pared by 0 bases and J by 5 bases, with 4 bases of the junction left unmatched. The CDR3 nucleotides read TGCGCCAGCAGCTTGGATGAGCGGGAGGGTGAGACCCAGTACTTC. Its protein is CASSLDEREGETQYF.

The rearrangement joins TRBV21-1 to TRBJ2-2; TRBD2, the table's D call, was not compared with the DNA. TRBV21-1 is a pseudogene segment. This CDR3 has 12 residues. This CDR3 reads CASIGLTGELFF. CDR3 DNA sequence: TGTGCCAGCATAGGGCTCACCGGGGAGCTGTTTTTT.

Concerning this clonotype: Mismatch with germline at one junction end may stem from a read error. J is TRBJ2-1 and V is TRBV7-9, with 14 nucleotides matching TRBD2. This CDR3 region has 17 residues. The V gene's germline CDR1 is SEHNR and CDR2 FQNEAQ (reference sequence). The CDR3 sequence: CVSSFPRGTSGSNEQFF. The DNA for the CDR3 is TGTGTCAGCAGCTTTCCAAGAGGGACTAGCGGGAGTAATGAGCAGTTCTTC. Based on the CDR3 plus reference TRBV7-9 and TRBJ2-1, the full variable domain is DTGVSQNPRHKITKRGQNVTFRCDPISEHNRLYWYRQTLGQGPEFLTYFQNEAQLEKSRLLSDRFSAERPKGSFSTLEIQRTEQGDSAMYLCVSSFPRGTSGSNEQFFGPGTRLTVL.

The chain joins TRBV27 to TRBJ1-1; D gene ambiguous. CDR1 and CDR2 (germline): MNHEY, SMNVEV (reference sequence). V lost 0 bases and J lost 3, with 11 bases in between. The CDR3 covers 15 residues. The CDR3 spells CASSLSGRPYTEAFF. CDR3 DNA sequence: TGTGCCAGCAGTTTATCGGGGAGGCCATACACTGAAGCTTTCTTT.

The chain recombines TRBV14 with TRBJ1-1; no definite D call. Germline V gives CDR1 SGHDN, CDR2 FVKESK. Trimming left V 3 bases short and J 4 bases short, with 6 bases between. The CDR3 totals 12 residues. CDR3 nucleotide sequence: TGTGCCAGCAGCCATGGGTTCACTGAAGCTTTCTTT. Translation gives CASSHGFTEAFF. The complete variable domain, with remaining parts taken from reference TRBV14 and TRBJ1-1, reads EAGVTQFPSHSVIEKGQTVTLRCDPISGHDNLYWYRRVMGKEIKFLLHFVKESKQDESGMPNNRFLAERTGGTYSTLKVQPAELEDSGVYFCASSHGFTEAFFGQGTRLTVV.

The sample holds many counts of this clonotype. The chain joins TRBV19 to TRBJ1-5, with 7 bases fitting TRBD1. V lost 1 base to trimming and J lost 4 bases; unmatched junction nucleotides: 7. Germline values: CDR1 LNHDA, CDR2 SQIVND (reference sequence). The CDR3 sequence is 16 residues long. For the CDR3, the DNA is TGTGCCAGTAGTATAGGGACGAACAGGGGAAATCAGCCCCAGCATTTT. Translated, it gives CASSIGTNRGNQPQHF.

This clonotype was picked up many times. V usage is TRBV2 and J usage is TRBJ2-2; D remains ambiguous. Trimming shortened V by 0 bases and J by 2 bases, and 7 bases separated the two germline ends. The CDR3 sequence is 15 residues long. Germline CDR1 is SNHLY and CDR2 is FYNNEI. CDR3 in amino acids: CASSEAVVNTGELFF. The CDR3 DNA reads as TGTGCCAGCAGTGAAGCGGTGGTTAACACCGGGGAGCTGTTTTTT.

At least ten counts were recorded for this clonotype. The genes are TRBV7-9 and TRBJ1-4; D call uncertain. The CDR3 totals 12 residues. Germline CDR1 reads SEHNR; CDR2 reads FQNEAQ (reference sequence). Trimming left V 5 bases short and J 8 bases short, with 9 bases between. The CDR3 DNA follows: TGTGCCAGCAGCCTCTACACAGAAAAACTGTTTTTT. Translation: CASSLYTEKLFF.

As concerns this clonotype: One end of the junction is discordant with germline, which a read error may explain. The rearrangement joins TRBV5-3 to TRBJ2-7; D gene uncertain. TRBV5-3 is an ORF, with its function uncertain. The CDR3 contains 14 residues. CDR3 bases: TGTGCCAGCAGCTTCTGGTTGAGTGCCTACGAGCAGTACTTC. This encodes CASSFWLSAYEQYF.

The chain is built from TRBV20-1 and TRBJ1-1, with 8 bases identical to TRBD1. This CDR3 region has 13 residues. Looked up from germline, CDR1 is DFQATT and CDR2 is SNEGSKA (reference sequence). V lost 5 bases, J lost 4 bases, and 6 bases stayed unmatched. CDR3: CSALDRESTEAFF. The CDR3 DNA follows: TGCAGTGCTCTGGACAGGGAGAGCACTGAAGCTTTCTTT.

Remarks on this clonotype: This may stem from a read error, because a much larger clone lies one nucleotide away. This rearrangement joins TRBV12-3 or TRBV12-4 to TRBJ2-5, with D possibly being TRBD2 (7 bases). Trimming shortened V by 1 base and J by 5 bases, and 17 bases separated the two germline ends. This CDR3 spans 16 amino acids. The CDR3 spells CASSLGGGGLGETQYF. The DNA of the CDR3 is TGTGCCAGCAGTTTAGGGGGGGGCGGTCTTGGGGAGACCCAGTACTTC.

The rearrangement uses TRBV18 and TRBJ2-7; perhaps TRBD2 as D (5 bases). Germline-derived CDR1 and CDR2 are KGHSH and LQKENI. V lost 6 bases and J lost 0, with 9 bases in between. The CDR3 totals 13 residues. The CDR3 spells CASSPGNSYEQYF. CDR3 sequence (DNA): TGTGCCAGCTCCCCCGGGAACTCCTACGAGCAGTACTTC.

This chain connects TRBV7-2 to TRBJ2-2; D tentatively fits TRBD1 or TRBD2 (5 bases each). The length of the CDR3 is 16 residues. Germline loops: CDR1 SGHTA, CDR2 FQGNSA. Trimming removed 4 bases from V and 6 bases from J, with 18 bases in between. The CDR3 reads CASSSRDPLDAGELFF. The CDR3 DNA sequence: TGTGCCAGCAGCTCTCGGGACCCACTGGACGCCGGGGAGCTGTTTTTT.

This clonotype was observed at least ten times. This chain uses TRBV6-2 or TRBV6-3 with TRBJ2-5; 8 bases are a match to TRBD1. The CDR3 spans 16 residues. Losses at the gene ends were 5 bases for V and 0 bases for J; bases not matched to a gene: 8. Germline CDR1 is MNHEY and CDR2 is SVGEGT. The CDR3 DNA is TGTGCCAGCAGTCTCTTGGACAGGGACCACCAAGAGACCCAGTACTTC. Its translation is CASSLLDRDHQETQYF.

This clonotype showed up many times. The CDR3 bases are TGTGCCAGCAGCTTGGGAATGAACACTGAAGCTTTCTTT. Translation gives CASSLGMNTEAFF. The chain couples TRBV5-4 to TRBJ1-1; D not resolved. V was cut by 0 bases and J by 0 bases, with 3 bases left in between. Germline CDR1 and CDR2: SGHNT and YYREEE (reference sequence). This CDR3 has 13 amino acids.

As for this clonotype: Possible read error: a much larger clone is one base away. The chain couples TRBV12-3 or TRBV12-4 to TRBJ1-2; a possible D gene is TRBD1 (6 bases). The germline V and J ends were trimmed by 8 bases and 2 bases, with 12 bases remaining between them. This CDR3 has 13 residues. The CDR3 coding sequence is TGTGCCAGCGGCCATGGGACAAACTATGGCTACACCTTC. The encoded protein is CASGHGTNYGYTF.

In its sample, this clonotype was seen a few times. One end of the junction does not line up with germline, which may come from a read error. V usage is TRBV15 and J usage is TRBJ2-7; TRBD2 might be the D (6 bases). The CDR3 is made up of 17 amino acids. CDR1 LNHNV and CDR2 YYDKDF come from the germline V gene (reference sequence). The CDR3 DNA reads TGTGCCACCGGCAGAGCCTTATCCCGGGAGTTCACCTACGAGCAGTACTTC. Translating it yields CATGRALSREFTYEQYF.

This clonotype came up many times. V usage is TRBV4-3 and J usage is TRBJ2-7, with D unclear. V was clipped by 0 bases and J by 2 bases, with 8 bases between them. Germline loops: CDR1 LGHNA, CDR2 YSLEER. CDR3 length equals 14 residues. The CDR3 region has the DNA TGCGCCAGCAGCCAAGATACGGGTACCTACGAGCAGTACTTC. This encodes CASSQDTGTYEQYF.

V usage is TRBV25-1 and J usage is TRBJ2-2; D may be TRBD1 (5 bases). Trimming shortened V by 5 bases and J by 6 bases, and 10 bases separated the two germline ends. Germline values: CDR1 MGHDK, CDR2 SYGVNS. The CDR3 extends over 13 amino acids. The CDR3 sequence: CASSSRVAGELFF. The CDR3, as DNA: TGTGCCAGCAGTAGCAGGGTTGCCGGGGAGCTGTTTTTT.